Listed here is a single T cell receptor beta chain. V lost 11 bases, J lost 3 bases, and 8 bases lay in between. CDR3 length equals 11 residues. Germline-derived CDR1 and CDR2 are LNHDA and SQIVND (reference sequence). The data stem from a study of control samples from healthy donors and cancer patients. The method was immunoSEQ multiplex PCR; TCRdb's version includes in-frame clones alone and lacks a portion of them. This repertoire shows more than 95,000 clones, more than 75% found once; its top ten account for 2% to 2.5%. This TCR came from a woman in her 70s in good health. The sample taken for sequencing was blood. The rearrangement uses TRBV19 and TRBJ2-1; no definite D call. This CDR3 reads CAAADYNEQFF. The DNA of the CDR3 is TGTGCCGCGGCCGACTACAATGAGCAGTTCTTC.